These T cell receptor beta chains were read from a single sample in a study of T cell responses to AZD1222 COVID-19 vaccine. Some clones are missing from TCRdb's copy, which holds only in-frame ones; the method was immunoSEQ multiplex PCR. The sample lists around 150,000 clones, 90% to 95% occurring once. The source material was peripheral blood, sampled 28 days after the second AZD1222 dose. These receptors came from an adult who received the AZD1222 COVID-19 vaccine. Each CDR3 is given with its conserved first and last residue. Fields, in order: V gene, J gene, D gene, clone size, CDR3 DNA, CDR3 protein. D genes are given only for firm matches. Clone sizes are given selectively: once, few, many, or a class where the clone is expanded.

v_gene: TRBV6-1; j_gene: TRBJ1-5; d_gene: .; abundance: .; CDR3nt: TGTGCCAGCAGTGATCGATGGCAAAATCAGCCCCAGCATTTT; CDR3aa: CASSDRWQNQPQHF
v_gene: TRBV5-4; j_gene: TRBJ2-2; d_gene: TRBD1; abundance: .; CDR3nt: TGTGCCAGCAGCTTGTTGGGACAGTTAAGCGGGGAGCTGTTTTTT; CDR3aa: CASSLLGQLSGELFF
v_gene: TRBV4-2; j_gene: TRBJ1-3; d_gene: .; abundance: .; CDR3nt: TGTGCCAGCAGCCAAGAGGGGCAGACAAACACCATATATTTT; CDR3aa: CASSQEGQTNTIYF
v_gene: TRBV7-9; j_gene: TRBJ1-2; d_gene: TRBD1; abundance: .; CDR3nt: TGTGCCAGCAGCGGGGACAGAGACTATGGCTACACCTTC; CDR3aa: CASSGDRDYGYTF
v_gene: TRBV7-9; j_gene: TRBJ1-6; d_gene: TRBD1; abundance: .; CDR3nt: TGTGCCAGCAGCTGGACCGGGACAGGGGAAGGTTCACCCCTCCACTTT; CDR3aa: CASSWTGTGEGSPLHF
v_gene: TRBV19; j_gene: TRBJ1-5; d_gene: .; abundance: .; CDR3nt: TGTGCCAGTAGTATAGGGCGCGGCAATCAGCCCCAGCATTTT; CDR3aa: CASSIGRGNQPQHF
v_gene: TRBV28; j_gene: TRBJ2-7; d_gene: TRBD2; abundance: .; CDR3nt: TGTGCCAGCAGTCCTATTTTCTCGACTAGCGGTTACGAGCAGTACTTC; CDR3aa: CASSPIFSTSGYEQYF
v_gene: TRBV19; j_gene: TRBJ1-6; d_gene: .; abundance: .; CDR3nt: TGTGCCAGCCGGGACGTCGACTATAATTCACCCCTCCACTTT; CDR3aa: CASRDVDYNSPLHF
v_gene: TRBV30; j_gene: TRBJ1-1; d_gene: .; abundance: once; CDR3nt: TGTGCCTGGAGCCGCGTGGAGACCCTGAACACTGAAGCTTTCTTT; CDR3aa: CAWSRVETLNTEAFF
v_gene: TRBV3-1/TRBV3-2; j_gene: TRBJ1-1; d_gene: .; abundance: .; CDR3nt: TGTGCCAGCAGGCTCGGACTAGAAGCTTTCTTT; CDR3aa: CASRLGLEAFF
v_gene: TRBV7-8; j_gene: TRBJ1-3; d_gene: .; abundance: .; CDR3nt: TGTGCCAGCAGCTTAACGGGGACCTTTTCTGGAAACACCATATATTTT; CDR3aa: CASSLTGTFSGNTIYF
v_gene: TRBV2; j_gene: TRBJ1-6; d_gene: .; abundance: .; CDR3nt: TGTGCCAGCATTAGGGGCCTAGATTCACCCCTCCACTTT; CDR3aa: CASIRGLDSPLHF
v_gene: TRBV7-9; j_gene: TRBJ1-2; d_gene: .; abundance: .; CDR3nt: TGTGCCAGCAGCTTAGCGAGAACAGGCGGCGGCTACACCTTC; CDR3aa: CASSLARTGGGYTF
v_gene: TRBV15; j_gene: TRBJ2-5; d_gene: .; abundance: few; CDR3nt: TGTGCCACCAGCAGAGATTCGGCCGAGACCCAGTACTTC; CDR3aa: CATSRDSAETQYF
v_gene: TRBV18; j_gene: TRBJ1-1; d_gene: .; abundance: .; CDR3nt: TGTGCCAGCTCACCCCTGACCGGGAACACTGAAGCTTTCTTT; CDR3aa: CASSPLTGNTEAFF
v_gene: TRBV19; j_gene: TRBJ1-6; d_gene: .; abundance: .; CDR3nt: TGTGCCAGTAGTCCAAACAGGTACCAGGGTTCACCCCTCCACTTT; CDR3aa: CASSPNRYQGSPLHF
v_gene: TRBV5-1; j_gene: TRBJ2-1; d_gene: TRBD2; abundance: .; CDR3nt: TGCGCCAGCAGCCCAATGACTAGCGGGCCCAACAATGAGCAGTTCTTC; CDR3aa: CASSPMTSGPNNEQFF
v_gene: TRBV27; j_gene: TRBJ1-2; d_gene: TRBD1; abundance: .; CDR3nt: TGTGCCAGCAGTTCACCGGGACAGGGGGCCTATGGCTACACCTTC; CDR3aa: CASSSPGQGAYGYTF
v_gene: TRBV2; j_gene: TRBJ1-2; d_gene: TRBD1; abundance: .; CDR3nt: TGTGCCAGCAGTGAATCCCCCGTGTACAGGGGGCCCGACTATGGCTACACCTTC; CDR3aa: CASSESPVYRGPDYGYTF
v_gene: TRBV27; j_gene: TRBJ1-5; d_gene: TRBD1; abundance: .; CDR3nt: TGTGCCAGCAGTTTCTCCCGGGACAGTTATCAGCCCCAGCATTTT; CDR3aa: CASSFSRDSYQPQHF
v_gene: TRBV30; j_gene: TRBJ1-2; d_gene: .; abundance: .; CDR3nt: TGTGCCTGGACGATAGGAACTCACTACACCTTC; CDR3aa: CAWTIGTHYTF
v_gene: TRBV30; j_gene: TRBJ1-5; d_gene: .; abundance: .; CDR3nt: TGTGCCTGGAGTCCCAATAGCAATCAGCCCCAGCATTTT; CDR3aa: CAWSPNSNQPQHF
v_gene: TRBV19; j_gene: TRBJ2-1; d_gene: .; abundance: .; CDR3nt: TGTGCCAGTAGTATAGGTGGGACTGAGCAGTTCTTC; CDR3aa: CASSIGGTEQFF
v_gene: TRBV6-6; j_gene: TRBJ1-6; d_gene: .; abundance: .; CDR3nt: TGTGCCTCCCAGTCCGTGTCACCCCTCCACTTT; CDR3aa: CASQSVSPLHF
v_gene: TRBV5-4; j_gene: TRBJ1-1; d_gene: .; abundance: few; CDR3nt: TGTGCCAGCAGCTTGGGGCAGGCGAACACTGAAGCTTTCTTT; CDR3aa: CASSLGQANTEAFF
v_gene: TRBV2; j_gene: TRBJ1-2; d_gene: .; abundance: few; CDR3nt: TGTGCCAGCAGTGCGAGAGGGGACTATGGCTACACCTTC; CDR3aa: CASSARGDYGYTF
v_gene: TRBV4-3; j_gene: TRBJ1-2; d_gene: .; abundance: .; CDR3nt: TGCGCCAGCAGCTCCCAGAGAACGGGGGCTTGGGGCTACACCTTC; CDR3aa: CASSSQRTGAWGYTF
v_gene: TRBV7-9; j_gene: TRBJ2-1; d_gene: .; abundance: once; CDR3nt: TGTGCCAGCAGCCCCCGGGAGGGGGCTTCTATGAATGAGCAGTTCTTC; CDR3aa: CASSPREGASMNEQFF
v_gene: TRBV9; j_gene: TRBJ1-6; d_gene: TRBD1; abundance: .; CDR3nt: TGTGCCAGCAGCGCCTCGGACAGGGGCTTTAGATCCCTCCACTTT; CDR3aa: CASSASDRGFRSLHF
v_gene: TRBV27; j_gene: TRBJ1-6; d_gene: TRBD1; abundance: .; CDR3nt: TGTGCCAGTAGGGGTAGGGGGCTCTATAATTCACCCCTCCACTTT; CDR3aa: CASRGRGLYNSPLHF
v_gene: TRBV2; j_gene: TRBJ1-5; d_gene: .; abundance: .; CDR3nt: TGTGCCAGCAGTGACATTGGGGGTTATCAGCCCCAGCATTTT; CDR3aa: CASSDIGGYQPQHF
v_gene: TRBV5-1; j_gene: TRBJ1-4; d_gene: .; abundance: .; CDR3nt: TGCGCCAGCAGCTATGCAGGGGATCTAAACGAAAAACTGTTTTTT; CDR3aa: CASSYAGDLNEKLFF
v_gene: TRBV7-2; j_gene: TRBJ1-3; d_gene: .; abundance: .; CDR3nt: TGTGCCAGCAGCTTAGGGAGCTCTGGAAACACCATATATTTT; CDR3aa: CASSLGSSGNTIYF
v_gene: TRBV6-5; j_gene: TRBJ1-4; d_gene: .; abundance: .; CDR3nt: TGTGCCAGCAGTTTCTCACACGGCGCCGATGGGGAAAAACTGTTTTTT; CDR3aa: CASSFSHGADGEKLFF
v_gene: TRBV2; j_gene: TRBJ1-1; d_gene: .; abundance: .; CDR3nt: TGTGCCAGCAGTGAATCGGGTTTTGGTAAGAACACTGAAGCTTTCTTT; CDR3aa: CASSESGFGKNTEAFF
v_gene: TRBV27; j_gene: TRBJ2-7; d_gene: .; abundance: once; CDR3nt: TGTGCCAGCAGCGATCTAACAGGGATCCACGAGCAGTACTTC; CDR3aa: CASSDLTGIHEQYF
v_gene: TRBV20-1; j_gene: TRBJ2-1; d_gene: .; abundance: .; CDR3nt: TGCAGTGCTTGGGGGGCCAATGAGCAGTTCTTC; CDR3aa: CSAWGANEQFF
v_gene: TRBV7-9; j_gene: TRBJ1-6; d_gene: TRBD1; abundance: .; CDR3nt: TGTGCCAGCAGCTTACCGGGACAGGGAAATTCACCCCTCCACTTT; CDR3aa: CASSLPGQGNSPLHF
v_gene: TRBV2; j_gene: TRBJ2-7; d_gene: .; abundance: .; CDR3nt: TGTGCCAGCAGTGAAGGCCCGCCCCCCTCCTACGAGCAGTACTTC; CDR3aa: CASSEGPPPSYEQYF
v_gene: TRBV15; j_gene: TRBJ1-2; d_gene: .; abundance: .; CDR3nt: TGTGCCACCAGCAGAGATCAGGTGGGGGGGAGTCATTATGGCTACACCTTC; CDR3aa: CATSRDQVGGSHYGYTF
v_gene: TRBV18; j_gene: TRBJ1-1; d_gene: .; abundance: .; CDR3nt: TGTGCCAGCTCACCGTTAGAAGGATCAACTGAAGCTTTCTTT; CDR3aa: CASSPLEGSTEAFF
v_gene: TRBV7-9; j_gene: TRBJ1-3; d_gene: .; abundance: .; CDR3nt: TGTGCCAGCAGCAAGGGAGCTGGAAACACCATATATTTT; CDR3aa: CASSKGAGNTIYF
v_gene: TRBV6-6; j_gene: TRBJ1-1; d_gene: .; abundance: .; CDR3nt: TGTGCCAGCAGTAGGGACATGGGGATGAACACTGAAGCTTTCTTT; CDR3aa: CASSRDMGMNTEAFF
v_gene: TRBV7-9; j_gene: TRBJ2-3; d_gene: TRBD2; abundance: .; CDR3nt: TGTGCCAGCAGCTCCTGGACTAGCGCTCCCACAGATACGCAGTATTTT; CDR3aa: CASSSWTSAPTDTQYF
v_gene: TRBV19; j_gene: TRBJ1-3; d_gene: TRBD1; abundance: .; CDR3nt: TGTGCCAGTGATCTCACAGGGGGAGGAAACACCATATATTTT; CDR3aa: CASDLTGGGNTIYF
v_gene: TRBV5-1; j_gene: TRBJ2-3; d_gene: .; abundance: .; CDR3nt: TGCGCCAGCAGCTTCTACGCGGGGAGAATAGATACGCAGTATTTT; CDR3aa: CASSFYAGRIDTQYF
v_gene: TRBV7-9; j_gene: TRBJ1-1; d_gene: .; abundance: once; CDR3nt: TGTGCCAGCAGCTCCATCGGGGGGAACACTGAAGCTTTCTTT; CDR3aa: CASSSIGGNTEAFF
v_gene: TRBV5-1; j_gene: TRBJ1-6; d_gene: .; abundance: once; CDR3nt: TGCGCCAGCAGCTTGGAGAGGTCTGCCTCACCCCTCCACTTT; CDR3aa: CASSLERSASPLHF